This T cell receptor (beta chain) appears in the sequencing data of a study of T cell responses to AZD1222 COVID-19 vaccine. The CDR3 extends over 14 amino acids. The germline CDR1 and CDR2 sequences are SNHLY and FYNNEI. V lost 2 bases and J lost 3, with 11 bases in between. Second-dose schedules of about 4 or about 12 weeks were combined. Some clones are missing from TCRdb's copy, which holds only in-frame ones; the method was immunoSEQ multiplex PCR. The repertoire holds tens of thousands of clones, with roughly 85% as singletons. The input for sequencing was peripheral blood, taken 28 days after the second AZD1222 dose. The chain joins TRBV2 to TRBJ2-7, with TRBD1 as a possible D gene (5 bases). The TCR sequence derives from an adult who received the AZD1222 COVID-19 vaccine. The CDR3 spells CASSEFREYYEQYF. The DNA of the CDR3 is TGTGCCAGCAGTGAATTCAGGGAATACTACGAGCAGTACTTC.